This is a list of T cell receptor beta chains from one sample in a study of T cells after yellow fever vaccination. TCRdb reprocessed the 5' RACE reads via MiXCR and lists one record per CDR3 protein. The repertoire consists of about 300,000 distinct CDR3 sequences, with 8.7% occurring once and the leading ten covering approximately 3.5%. The source material was CD4+ T cells sorted from PBMCs, sampled 5 days after the yellow fever booster vaccination. The receptors derive from a man aged 18 to 29 who received the YFV17D yellow fever vaccine. Each CDR3 is given with its conserved first and last residue. Fields, in order: D gene, J gene, clone size, CDR3 length, V gene, CDR3 DNA, CDR3 protein. D genes are given only for firm matches. Clone size is given for some rows only: seen once, a few or many times, or a class if the clone is expanded.

D: -; J: TRBJ2-1; size: -; length: 13; V: TRBV18; DNA: TGTGCCAGCTCACCTCAGGAATACAATGAGCAGTTCTTC; CDR3: CASSPQEYNEQFF
D: -; J: TRBJ2-3; size: many; length: 14; V: TRBV12-3/TRBV12-4; DNA: TGTGCCAGCGGAATAATGACGGTCGCAGATACGCAGTATTTT; CDR3: CASGIMTVADTQYF
D: -; J: TRBJ1-1; size: -; length: 15; V: TRBV10-3; DNA: TGTGCCATCAGCGGCGATCGGGGGACTGGCACTGAAGCTTTCTTT; CDR3: CAISGDRGTGTEAFF
D: -; J: TRBJ1-1; size: -; length: 13; V: TRBV18; DNA: TGTGCCAGCTCACAGACACAGAACACTGAAGCTTTCTTT; CDR3: CASSQTQNTEAFF
D: -; J: TRBJ2-3; size: few; length: 9; V: TRBV20-1; DNA: TGCAGTGACTCAGATACGCAGTATTTT; CDR3: CSDSDTQYF
D: TRBD1; J: TRBJ1-1; size: many; length: 14; V: TRBV4-2; DNA: TGTGCCAGCAGCCGGGGGACAGGGAACACTGAAGCTTTCTTT; CDR3: CASSRGTGNTEAFF
D: TRBD1; J: TRBJ1-4; size: -; length: 14; V: TRBV12-3/TRBV12-4; DNA: TGTGCCAGCAGTCTCGACAGGGGGCGGGTAAAACTGTTTTTT; CDR3: CASSLDRGRVKLFF
D: -; J: TRBJ2-4; size: -; length: 14; V: TRBV20-1; DNA: TGCAGTGCTAGAGCTCTGGGGTCTAGGGACATTCAGTACTTC; CDR3: CSARALGSRDIQYF
D: TRBD2; J: TRBJ2-7; size: -; length: 14; V: TRBV6-5; DNA: TGTGCCAGCAAGGTAGCGGGGGGTAGCTACGAGCAGTACTTC; CDR3: CASKVAGGSYEQYF
D: TRBD1; J: TRBJ1-6; size: many; length: 14; V: TRBV9; DNA: TGTGCCAGCATTCTAGAGGGGGCGAATTCACCCCTCCACTTT; CDR3: CASILEGANSPLHF
D: -; J: TRBJ1-2; size: few; length: 14; V: TRBV12-3/TRBV12-4; DNA: TGTGCCAGCAGTCGACAGGCGTTTAACTATGGCTACACCTTC; CDR3: CASSRQAFNYGYTF
D: TRBD1; J: TRBJ1-1; size: few; length: 15; V: TRBV5-1; DNA: TGCGCCAGCAGCGGAATGGGGACAGGTGACACTGAAGCTTTCTTT; CDR3: CASSGMGTGDTEAFF
D: -; J: TRBJ2-5; size: -; length: 12; V: TRBV11-2; DNA: TGTGCCAGCAGCCGGAGCGCCGAGACCCAGTACTTC; CDR3: CASSRSAETQYF
D: -; J: TRBJ1-1; size: -; length: 13; V: TRBV24-1; DNA: TGTGCCACCCGACCCAGCGGAGCCACTGAAGCTTTCTTT; CDR3: CATRPSGATEAFF
D: -; J: TRBJ2-3; size: few; length: 17; V: TRBV20-1; DNA: TGCAGTGCTAGAGGCCTGGGGAAGTCACAGGGCACAGATACGCAGTATTTT; CDR3: CSARGLGKSQGTDTQYF
D: TRBD2; J: TRBJ2-1; size: once; length: 18; V: TRBV20-1; DNA: TGCAGTGCTAGACTAGCGGGGGGGCGGGTTGGCTCCTACAATGAGCAGTTCTTC; CDR3: CSARLAGGRVGSYNEQFF
D: -; J: TRBJ2-2; size: few; length: 14; V: TRBV10-3; DNA: TGTGCCATCAGGCGGCAGACTAACACCGGGGAGCTGTTTTTT; CDR3: CAIRRQTNTGELFF
D: -; J: TRBJ1-1; size: few; length: 16; V: TRBV5-1; DNA: TGCGCCAGCAGCTTTGGCCAGGGACACCCGAACACTGAAGCTTTCTTT; CDR3: CASSFGQGHPNTEAFF
D: -; J: TRBJ2-5; size: many; length: 14; V: TRBV6-5; DNA: TGTGCCAGCAGTCCACGGGGCCTTCGGGAGACCCAGTACTTC; CDR3: CASSPRGLRETQYF
D: TRBD2; J: TRBJ2-2; size: -; length: 17; V: TRBV20-1; DNA: TGCAGTGCTAGAGATCGGACCGGCGGGGGGCGGACCGGGGAGCTGTTTTTT; CDR3: CSARDRTGGGRTGELFF
D: -; J: TRBJ2-2; size: -; length: 15; V: TRBV27; DNA: TGTGCCAGCAGCTTCACCTCCGGGGTCGCCGGGGAGCTGTTTTTT; CDR3: CASSFTSGVAGELFF
D: -; J: TRBJ1-1; size: -; length: 14; V: TRBV12-5; DNA: TGTGCTAGTGGTTTGGGGGGAGGGAACACTGAAGCTTTCTTT; CDR3: CASGLGGGNTEAFF
D: -; J: TRBJ2-5; size: -; length: 16; V: TRBV7-9; DNA: TGTGCCAGCAGCCCCTGGGGACTCGTTGGGGGGGAGACCCAGTACTTC; CDR3: CASSPWGLVGGETQYF
D: -; J: TRBJ2-3; size: many; length: 12; V: TRBV10-3; DNA: TGTGCCATCAAGTCCAGCACAGATACGCAGTATTTT; CDR3: CAIKSSTDTQYF
D: -; J: TRBJ2-3; size: many; length: 14; V: TRBV5-1; DNA: TGCGCCAGCACGTGGCATGGCCAACAGGGAACGCAGTATTTT; CDR3: CASTWHGQQGTQYF
D: -; J: TRBJ1-3; size: few; length: 18; V: TRBV27; DNA: TGTGCCAGCAGTTTATCGGGTACAGGGTCCCGCTCTGGAAACACCATATATTTT; CDR3: CASSLSGTGSRSGNTIYF
D: -; J: TRBJ2-7; size: many; length: 14; V: TRBV12-3/TRBV12-4; DNA: TGTGCCAGCAGTTTTGATGGGGGAAACTACGAGCAGTACTTC; CDR3: CASSFDGGNYEQYF
D: -; J: TRBJ1-3; size: few; length: 13; V: TRBV5-6; DNA: TGTGCCAGCAGCTTGGACCGAGGAAACACCATATATTTT; CDR3: CASSLDRGNTIYF
D: -; J: TRBJ2-7; size: few; length: 14; V: TRBV10-2; DNA: TGCGCCAGCAGTGAGCGGACTGGGAACTACGAGCAGTACTTC; CDR3: CASSERTGNYEQYF
D: -; J: TRBJ2-3; size: many; length: 12; V: TRBV7-9; DNA: TGTGCCAGCAGCGCTATCACAGATACGCAGTATTTT; CDR3: CASSAITDTQYF
D: TRBD1; J: TRBJ2-1; size: many; length: 14; V: TRBV5-6; DNA: TGTGCCAGCAGCTTGGCGGGACAGGCCACTGAGCAGTTCTTC; CDR3: CASSLAGQATEQFF
D: -; J: TRBJ1-1; size: many; length: 18; V: TRBV7-2; DNA: TGTGCCAGCAGCTTCACAGGGCGCAAATCCATCATGAACACTGAAGCTTTCTTT; CDR3: CASSFTGRKSIMNTEAFF
D: -; J: TRBJ2-3; size: few; length: 13; V: TRBV7-8; DNA: TGTGCCAGCAACGGGGGGCGCACAGATACGCAGTATTTT; CDR3: CASNGGRTDTQYF
D: TRBD1; J: TRBJ2-3; size: few; length: 14; V: TRBV15; DNA: TGTGCCACCAGCCGGGACAGGGGGACAGATACGCAGTATTTT; CDR3: CATSRDRGTDTQYF
D: -; J: TRBJ1-6; size: few; length: 13; V: TRBV7-3; DNA: TGTGCCAGCAGCTTAACAGGGGACTCACCCCTCCACTTT; CDR3: CASSLTGDSPLHF
D: -; J: TRBJ1-2; size: -; length: 12; V: TRBV3-1; DNA: TGTGCCAGCAGCCAATACCGGAATGGCTACACCTTC; CDR3: CASSQYRNGYTF
D: TRBD1; J: TRBJ1-1; size: few; length: 17; V: TRBV14; DNA: TGTGCCAGCAGCCAACTCCCCGGGACAGCAGAGAACACTGAAGCTTTCTTT; CDR3: CASSQLPGTAENTEAFF
D: -; J: TRBJ1-6; size: few; length: 13; V: TRBV20-1; DNA: TGCAGTGCTAGAGGCTTGAAGGATTCACCCCTCCACTTT; CDR3: CSARGLKDSPLHF
D: -; J: TRBJ1-6; size: many; length: 13; V: TRBV7-8; DNA: TGTGCCAGCAGCTTACAGGGAGATTCACCCCTCCACTTT; CDR3: CASSLQGDSPLHF
D: TRBD1; J: TRBJ1-2; size: -; length: 13; V: TRBV7-9; DNA: TGTGCCAGCAGCCTCGACAGGGTCGATGGCTACACCTTC; CDR3: CASSLDRVDGYTF
D: TRBD1; J: TRBJ2-3; size: many; length: 16; V: TRBV7-2; DNA: TGTGCCAGCAGAAAAACCGGGACAGTCTCCACAGATACGCAGTATTTT; CDR3: CASRKTGTVSTDTQYF
D: TRBD1; J: TRBJ2-2; size: -; length: 16; V: TRBV9; DNA: TGTGCCAGCAGCGCAAAACAGGGGCTTGGAACCGGGGAGCTGTTTTTT; CDR3: CASSAKQGLGTGELFF
D: TRBD2; J: TRBJ2-1; size: -; length: 16; V: TRBV3-1; DNA: TGTGCCAGCACCCTCACTCCGGGACTAGCGTACAATGAGCAGTTCTTC; CDR3: CASTLTPGLAYNEQFF
D: TRBD1; J: TRBJ1-4; size: few; length: 15; V: TRBV6-5; DNA: TGTGCCAGCACCAGGGACAGGGTTTCAGGAGAAAAACTGTTTTTT; CDR3: CASTRDRVSGEKLFF
D: TRBD1; J: TRBJ1-1; size: -; length: 16; V: TRBV10-3; DNA: TGTGCCATCAGTGAGGACTCCGGGACAGGGACCACTGAAGCTTTCTTT; CDR3: CAISEDSGTGTTEAFF
D: -; J: TRBJ2-3; size: -; length: 15; V: TRBV6-2/TRBV6-3; DNA: TGTGACAGCAACCGGCGGACCCTCAGCACAGATACGCAGTATTTT; CDR3: CDSNRRTLSTDTQYF
D: TRBD2; J: TRBJ2-3; size: many; length: 15; V: TRBV6-5; DNA: TGTGCCAGCAGAGGACTAGCGGGGGGCCCAGATACGCAGTATTTT; CDR3: CASRGLAGGPDTQYF
D: -; J: TRBJ2-3; size: few; length: 15; V: TRBV7-2; DNA: TGTGCCAGCAGCTTAGTGGCAGCCACCGGGGATACGCAGTATTTT; CDR3: CASSLVAATGDTQYF
D: -; J: TRBJ1-1; size: -; length: 13; V: TRBV12-3/TRBV12-4; DNA: TGTGCCAGCAGTGGGATCATGTCCACTGAAGCTTTCTTT; CDR3: CASSGIMSTEAFF
D: TRBD2; J: TRBJ2-1; size: few; length: 16; V: TRBV20-1; DNA: TGCAGTGCTAGAGCGGTAGCGGGGGGCTCCTACAATGAGCAGTTCTTC; CDR3: CSARAVAGGSYNEQFF